The rows below give T cell receptor beta chains drawn from one sample of a study of T cells in Graves' hyperthyroidism and ophthalmopathy. Each CDR3 protein is one row after TCRdb ran MiXCR on the multiplex PCR reads. The data contain approximately 700,000 distinct CDR3 sequences, roughly 15% of them singletons. Sequenced: blood. The receptors derive from a man aged 18-30 years with Graves' hyperthyroidism. Each CDR3 is given with its conserved first and last residue. A D gene is named only where the DNA matches it firmly. A clone size is listed for some rows: how often the clone was seen (once, few, many), or a class if it is expanded.

>TRBV19|TRBD2|many|TRBJ2-1
TGTGCCAGTAGTATAGTCGGGGGGGGACTTGCCTCTAACAATGAGCAGTTCTTC
CASSIVGGGLASNNEQFF
>TRBV12-3/TRBV12-4|.|many|TRBJ2-3
TGTGCCAGCACCTTGGGGCCGCGTGATACGCAGTATTTT
CASTLGPRDTQYF
>TRBV7-9|.|few|TRBJ1-1
TGTGCCAGCAGCCCGAGCCCGGGGAACACTGAAGCTTTCTTT
CASSPSPGNTEAFF
>TRBV18|.|many|TRBJ2-7
TGTGCCAGCTCCCCAGGACTCGACTTCTACGAGCAGTACTTC
CASSPGLDFYEQYF
>TRBV3-1|.|many|TRBJ2-1
TGTGCCAGCAGCCAAGTTAGCAGGGGCCCCTACAATGAGCAGTTCTTC
CASSQVSRGPYNEQFF
>TRBV20-1|.|.|TRBJ1-1
TGCAGTGCCAGCGGGGGGATGAACACTGAAGCTTTCTTT
CSASGGMNTEAFF
>TRBV30|TRBD2|few|TRBJ2-7
TGTGCCTGGAGAGGGACTAGCGGGTTTTTGAGCTCCTACGAGCAGTACTTC
CAWRGTSGFLSSYEQYF
>TRBV5-1|TRBD1|few|TRBJ2-5
TGCGCCAGCAGCTTGACCGGGACAGGGGCGCAAGAGACCCAGTACTTC
CASSLTGTGAQETQYF
>TRBV20-1|.|few|TRBJ2-7
TGCAGTGCTAGAGATAGCCAGGGTTTCTACGAGCAGTACTTC
CSARDSQGFYEQYF
>TRBV20-1|.|few|TRBJ2-1
TGCAGTGCTAGAGTATTAACGGGACAAAAGCTGAATGAGCAGTTCTTC
CSARVLTGQKLNEQFF
>TRBV7-2|TRBD2|few|TRBJ2-3
TGTGCCAGCAGCTTCGGTACAGCGGGGACCACAGATACGCAGTATTTT
CASSFGTAGTTDTQYF
>TRBV15|.|many|TRBJ1-5
TGTGCCACCAGCAGGGTCCAGGTTCAGCCCCATCAGCCCCAGCATTTT
CATSRVQVQPHQPQHF
>TRBV5-5|.|.|TRBJ1-5
TGTGCCACCGCTCGCGAGGCTTTGGACAATCAGCCCCAGCATTTT
CATAREALDNQPQHF
>TRBV5-1|.|few|TRBJ1-6
TGCGCCAGCAGCTCGATGACAGGTGGGAATTCACCCCTCCACTTT
CASSSMTGGNSPLHF
>TRBV19|TRBD2|.|TRBJ2-4
TGTGCCAGTAGAAAACGCCGGGGGGTTGAGGCCAAAAACATTCAGTACTTC
CASRKRRGVEAKNIQYF
>TRBV7-9|.|.|TRBJ2-1
TGTGCCAGCAGCTTACCCTCGTCGGCCCTGGAAGGAAATGAGCAGTTCTTC
CASSLPSSALEGNEQFF
>TRBV2|TRBD2|many|TRBJ2-1
TGTGCCAGCAGTTCCAGCCGTAGCGGGAGGGACTACAATGAGCAGTTCTTC
CASSSSRSGRDYNEQFF
>TRBV15|TRBD1|many|TRBJ2-5
TGTGCCACCAGCTACAGGGGACAAGAGACCCAGTACTTC
CATSYRGQETQYF
>TRBV7-3|.|.|TRBJ1-2
TGTGCCAGCAGCTTAATTGGCCAAGTTGGCTACACCTTC
CASSLIGQVGYTF
>TRBV6-1|.|few|TRBJ1-5
TGTGCCAGCAGTGGGTGGGATGAGGGCAATCAGCCCCAGCATTTT
CASSGWDEGNQPQHF
>TRBV19|TRBD1|.|TRBJ2-1
TGTGCCAGTAGAATGGGGACAGGCTCCTACAATGAGCAGTTCTTC
CASRMGTGSYNEQFF
>TRBV6-2/TRBV6-3|.|.|TRBJ2-7
TGTGCCAGCAGCTGGGAACTAAGCTCCTACGAGCAGTACTTC
CASSWELSSYEQYF
>TRBV9|TRBD2|.|TRBJ2-2
TGTGCCAGCAGTTCCCTAGCGGGAGGTAGCACCGGGGAGCTGTTTTTT
CASSSLAGGSTGELFF
>TRBV7-9|TRBD2|many|TRBJ2-7
TGTGCCAGCAGCTTAATGTCGGGAGGGCCCGACGAGCAGTACTTC
CASSLMSGGPDEQYF
>TRBV7-3|TRBD1|few|TRBJ1-6
TGTGCCAGCAGCCCGGGACAGGGTCCTCTCCACTTT
CASSPGQGPLHF
>TRBV6-1|TRBD1|many|TRBJ1-1
TGTGCCAGCGGAAGGGACAGACGGAACACTGAAGCTTTCTTT
CASGRDRRNTEAFF
>TRBV2|.|few|TRBJ2-5
TGTGCCAGCAGTGGAGAAGTGTACCAAGAGACCCAGTACTTC
CASSGEVYQETQYF
>TRBV5-1|.|many|TRBJ1-5
TGCGCCAGCAGCCAGATGGGCAAGGGTCCCCAGCATTTT
CASSQMGKGPQHF
>TRBV6-2/TRBV6-3|TRBD1|few|TRBJ1-2
TGTGCCAGCAGTTCCCTGGGACAGCACTTGGGTGGCTACACCTTC
CASSSLGQHLGGYTF
>TRBV2|.|many|TRBJ2-2
TGTGCCAGCACCGGGACACCGGGCGGGGAGCTGTTTTTT
CASTGTPGGELFF
>TRBV30|.|few|TRBJ2-3
TGTGCCTGGAGTGGGTGGGACACAGATACGCAGTATTTT
CAWSGWDTDTQYF
>TRBV5-6|.|.|TRBJ2-1
TGTGCCAGCCACGACTACAATGAGCAGTTCTTC
CASHDYNEQFF
>TRBV2|TRBD1|.|TRBJ2-5
TGTGCCAGCAACTCCAGGGGGGAGACCCAGTACTTC
CASNSRGETQYF
>TRBV18|.|many|TRBJ1-1
TGTGCCAGCTCCGCACAGGGGAACACTGAAGCTTTCTTT
CASSAQGNTEAFF
>TRBV20-1|.|many|TRBJ2-7
TGCAGTGCTAGGATCGCGGGGCCTCGAGAGCAGTACTTC
CSARIAGPREQYF
>TRBV7-2|.|few|TRBJ2-3
TGTGCCAGCAGCTTAATAACCCCCGGGCTGTGGGCGCAGTATTTT
CASSLITPGLWAQYF
>TRBV27|.|many|TRBJ1-2
TGTGCCAGCCGCGGGGGCGCAGAGGGCTACACCTTC
CASRGGAEGYTF
>TRBV11-3|.|many|TRBJ2-2
TGTGCCAGCAGCCCCCGCGTAATAGGGGAGCTGTTTTTT
CASSPRVIGELFF
>TRBV24-1|TRBD2|few|TRBJ2-1
TGTGCCACCAGTGCCGGACTAGCGGGCCCTTACAATGAGCAGTTCTTC
CATSAGLAGPYNEQFF
>TRBV7-8|TRBD2|.|TRBJ2-1
TGTGCCAGCAGCTTAGCCGCTGGCCTAGCGGGGTACAATGAGCAGTTCTTC
CASSLAAGLAGYNEQFF
>TRBV7-9|TRBD2|many|TRBJ2-5
TGTGCCAGCAGCCCCCCCGGTCTAGCGGGAGGTGAGACCCAGTACTTC
CASSPPGLAGGETQYF
>TRBV9|.|.|TRBJ2-1
TGTGCCAGCAGCGTAGAGGTCGGAACCAATGAGCAGTTCTTC
CASSVEVGTNEQFF
>TRBV28|TRBD1|many|TRBJ1-1
TGTGCCAGCAGCCAGGGGGATTCGAACACTGAAGCTTTCTTT
CASSQGDSNTEAFF
>TRBV19|.|.|TRBJ1-1
TGTGCCAGTAGCGTCCGGGACACTTTATTGAACACTGAAGCTTTCTTT
CASSVRDTLLNTEAFF
>TRBV20-1|.|.|TRBJ2-1
TGCAGTGCTAGAGATCGTGGTAGAGGTTTCAATGAGCAGTTCTTC
CSARDRGRGFNEQFF
>TRBV9|.|many|TRBJ1-5
TGTGCCAGCAGCCCACAGGGAGGCAATCAGCCCCAGCATTTT
CASSPQGGNQPQHF
>TRBV9|.|many|TRBJ2-1
TGTGCCAGCAGCGTAGCTGGTGTAGCAGCCTACAATGAGCAGTTCTTC
CASSVAGVAAYNEQFF
>TRBV12-3/TRBV12-4|TRBD2|many|TRBJ2-5
TGTGCCAGCAGGGGAGGACTAGCGGGGAAGAAAGAGACCCAGTACTTC
CASRGGLAGKKETQYF
>TRBV4-2|.|.|TRBJ1-2
TGTGCCAGCAGCCAAGGGCAGTCGGACAGAGTGTTATATGGCTACACCTTC
CASSQGQSDRVLYGYTF
>TRBV6-1|TRBD2|many|TRBJ2-3
TGTGCCAGCAGTGAACTGGCTAGCGGCCCAGATACGCAGTATTTT
CASSELASGPDTQYF
>TRBV15|TRBD1|.|TRBJ2-1
TGTGCCACCAGCACCGACCCCGGGACAGGGCGCTACAATGAGCAGTTCTTC
CATSTDPGTGRYNEQFF
>TRBV27|.|many|TRBJ2-7
TGTGCCAGCAGTATATGGGGAGGCGAGCAGTACTTC
CASSIWGGEQYF
>TRBV29-1|.|few|TRBJ2-6
TGCAGCGTTGAAACTGGGGCCAACGTCCTGACTTTC
CSVETGANVLTF
>TRBV12-3/TRBV12-4|.|few|TRBJ2-7
TGTGCCAGCAGTTTTAAGGGCCTGAGCTACGAGCAGTACTTC
CASSFKGLSYEQYF
>TRBV11-2|.|few|TRBJ2-5
TGTGCCAGCAGCTTTCGAAGGATCCAAGAGACCCAGTACTTC
CASSFRRIQETQYF
>TRBV7-2|.|few|TRBJ2-1
TGTGCCAGCAGCTTTTTTGGGGGGCAGAATGAGCAGTTCTTC
CASSFFGGQNEQFF
>TRBV5-1|.|few|TRBJ1-1
TGCGCCAGCAGCCGCACCCCCGAATTGAGGGACACTGAAGCTTTCTTT
CASSRTPELRDTEAFF
>TRBV30|.|many|TRBJ2-7
TGTGCCTGGAGTGTACTGTCAACTCTGACAAACTACGAGCAGTACTTC
CAWSVLSTLTNYEQYF
>TRBV11-2|TRBD1|.|TRBJ2-1
TGTGCCAGCAGCTCCCAGGGGGACACATTCTTCGATGAGCAGTTCTTC
CASSSQGDTFFDEQFF